This T cell receptor (beta chain) comes out of a study of blood T cell repertoires in COVID-19. Per germline, CDR1 KGHDR and CDR2 SFDVKD. CDR3 length equals 14 residues. V lost 4 bases to trimming and J lost 2 bases, with 10 bases between them. Sequenced by immunoSEQ multiplex PCR; TCRdb stores in-frame clones only, minus some. The data show 360,000 or so clones, about four fifths seen once. In this sample, this clone turned up a few times. This clonotype was sampled from a woman aged 50 to 60 who had recovered from COVID-19. Material: PBMCs or T cells enriched from blood (not recorded which). V is TRBV24-1 and J is TRBJ1-2; D perhaps matches TRBD1 (5 bases). The CDR3 sequence: CATSDVDRNYGYTF. DNA of the CDR3: TGTGCCACCAGTGACGTCGACAGAAACTATGGCTACACCTTC.